The 17 T cell receptor beta chains listed next were all sequenced from one sample in a study of cytomegalovirus exposure and HLA in healthy donors. Clones were read by immunoSEQ multiplex PCR, and TCRdb kept only the in-frame ones, dropping some. The sample yields approximately 120,000 clones, 85% to 90% seen once. Sequencing was done on a sample of PBMCs. All receptors derive from a woman younger than 35 in good health and CMV-seronegative.

V is TRBV6-1 and J is TRBJ1-5; D not certain. The CDR3 contains 18 residues. The V gene's germline CDR1 is MNHNS and CDR2 SASEGT. Deletions cut 2 bases from V and 1 base from J, with 18 bases between. DNA for the CDR3: TGTGCCAGCAGTGAAAATGTCGGGATAACCTGGAGCAATCAGCCCCAGCATTTT. Amino acids: CASSENVGITWSNQPQHF.

V gene TRBV4-2 combines with J gene TRBJ2-1; maybe TRBD1 (5 bases). The V end lost 4 bases, the J end lost 2 bases, and 12 bases lay between the germline ends. The CDR3 is 15 amino acids. CDR1 and CDR2 (germline): LGHNA, YNFKEQ. This CDR3 is CASSPGAPTYNEQFF. CDR3 sequence (DNA): TGTGCCAGCAGCCCTGGGGCGCCAACCTACAATGAGCAGTTCTTC.

The J gene is TRBJ2-1, the V gene TRBV30, with TRBD1 identical over 11 bases. Germline values: CDR1 GTSNPN, CDR2 SVGIG (reference sequence). The V gene end was trimmed by 2 bases and the J gene end by 15 bases; junction bases not matched to a gene: 9. The CDR3 sequence is 13 residues long. The CDR3 DNA is TGTGCCTGGAGTTCCGGGACAGGGGGAGAGGCGTTCTTC. It yields the protein CAWSSGTGGEAFF.

The rearrangement joins TRBV4-3 to TRBJ2-5; a weak D match, TRBD1 (6 bases). Germline V CDR1 and CDR2: LGHNA, YSLEER. The V end lost 1 base, the J end lost 7 bases, and 13 bases lay between the germline ends. The CDR3 is 14 amino acids. The CDR3 nucleotides read TGCGCCAGCAGCCAAGGGGGGCTAGCTGGGACCCAGTACTTC. It codes for CASSQGGLAGTQYF.

The chain carries TRBV4-3 and TRBJ2-1, with D tentatively TRBD2 (6 bases). V was trimmed by 1 base and J by 2 bases, leaving 21 bases between them. The length of the CDR3 is 19 residues. The germline gives CDR1 LGHNA, CDR2 YSLEER. DNA for the CDR3: TGCGCCAGCAGCCAAGTCTCCCCCAGAGTCGGGGGACCCTACAATGAGCAGTTCTTC. Its protein is CASSQVSPRVGGPYNEQFF.

This clone was detected only a few times. The genes are TRBV11-3 and TRBJ2-3; 15 positions agree with TRBD2. In germline, CDR1 is SGHNT, CDR2 YENEEA. The CDR3 spans 18 residues. Unmatched junction bases numbered 6, after V lost 4 bases and J lost 1 base. CDR3 DNA: TGTGCCAGCAGCTGGACTAGCGGGGGGGCTTCGGGCACAGATACGCAGTATTTT. It translates to CASSWTSGGASGTDTQYF.

The rearrangement links TRBV2 to TRBJ2-1, with 9 bases lining up with TRBD1. Trimming cost V 6 bases and J 6 bases; bases outside gene matches: 9. From germline, CDR1 is SNHLY and CDR2 FYNNEI. The CDR3 covers 15 residues. Written as DNA, the CDR3 is TGTGCCAGCAGGGGGGACAGGGTAGGAGGCAATGAGCAGTTCTTC. It is translated as CASRGDRVGGNEQFF.

This clone was seen a few times. The V gene is TRBV7-2, the J gene TRBJ2-7; D remains ambiguous. Germline V CDR1 and CDR2: SGHTA, FQGNSA. The CDR3 runs 13 residues. V lost 1 base to trimming and J lost 2 bases, with 6 bases between them. The CDR3 sequence is CASSLVTTYEQYF. For the CDR3, the DNA is TGTGCCAGCAGCTTAGTTACAACCTACGAGCAGTACTTC.

V usage is TRBV4-3 and J usage is TRBJ1-3; unclear D gene. Germline V lookup: CDR1 LGHNA, CDR2 YSLEER. The CDR3 has 15 amino acids. V dropped 0 bases and J dropped 8 bases, with 14 bases sitting between them. The CDR3 protein is CASSQDPRREDTIYF. DNA of the CDR3: TGCGCCAGCAGCCAAGATCCGAGGAGGGAGGACACCATATATTTT.

The chain links TRBV6-6 to TRBJ1-5; no reliable D call. The CDR3 has 14 residues. Germline assignment: CDR1 MNHNY and CDR2 SVGAGI (reference sequence). V dropped 6 bases and J dropped 7 bases, with 16 bases sitting between them. The CDR3 sequence is CASSPARGLQPQHF. The CDR3 coding sequence is TGTGCCAGCAGCCCCGCCCGGGGATTACAGCCCCAGCATTTT.

The rearrangement uses TRBV9 and TRBJ2-7; D is possibly TRBD2 (5 bases). Trimming shortened V by 0 bases and J by 0 bases, and 13 bases separated the two germline ends. The CDR3 is made up of 16 amino acids. Germline values: CDR1 SGDLS, CDR2 YYNGEE. CDR3 coding DNA: TGTGCCAGCAGCGTAGCTGCGGGTCTTAGCTCCTACGAGCAGTACTTC. Translated, it gives CASSVAAGLSSYEQYF.

This clone was recorded a few times. The rearrangement uses TRBV7-2 and TRBJ2-7, with D perhaps matching TRBD1 (5 bases). CDR1 is SGHTA and CDR2 is FQGNSA in the germline V gene. Deletions cut 5 bases from V and 4 bases from J, with 24 bases between. The CDR3 runs to 17 residues. CDR3 region: CASSPLQVGVQSYEQYF. CDR3 nucleotide sequence: TGTGCCAGCAGCCCCCTACAGGTAGGGGTCCAATCGTACGAGCAGTACTTC.

The chain couples TRBV4-3 to TRBJ2-1; 7 bases map to TRBD2. The CDR3 is 17 amino acids. The ends lost 3 bases at V and 0 bases at J; junction bases unmatched: 8. Germline V lookup: CDR1 LGHNA, CDR2 YSLEER. CDR3 in amino acids: CASSQGMTSPSYNEQFF. As DNA, the CDR3 is TGCGCCAGCAGCCAGGGAATGACTAGCCCCTCCTACAATGAGCAGTTCTTC.

The genes are TRBV25-1 and TRBJ1-6; D is ambiguous. The ends were cut back, 7 bases at V and 8 bases at J, with 15 bases in the middle. Germline V gene sequence: CDR1 MGHDK, CDR2 SYGVNS. The CDR3 runs to 14 residues. The CDR3 loop is CASNPPGEDSPLHF. CDR3 nucleotide sequence: TGTGCCAGCAACCCCCCGGGTGAGGATTCACCCCTCCACTTT. The full variable domain, its missing parts supplied by reference TRBV25-1 and TRBJ1-6, is EADIYQTPRYLVIGTGKKITLECSQTMGHDKMYWYQQDPGMELHLIHYSYGVNSTEKGDLSSESTVSRIRTEHFPLTLESARPSHTSQYLCASNPPGEDSPLHFGNGTRLTVT.

The gene calls are TRBV28 and TRBJ1-4; a possible D gene is TRBD1 (6 bases). The germline V gene encodes CDR1 MDHEN and CDR2 SYDVKM. Trimming removed 2 bases at V and 8 bases at J, with 12 bases between. The CDR3 sequence is 14 residues long. The CDR3 DNA reads as TGTGCCAGCAGTTTACGAGGGGGGGGAGAAAAACTGTTTTTT. Its translation: CASSLRGGGEKLFF.

The chain uses TRBV19 and TRBJ2-5, with 9 bases aligning to TRBD1. The trim removed 3 bases at V and 2 bases at J, leaving 7 bases unmatched. Germline-derived CDR1 and CDR2 are LNHDA and SQIVND (reference sequence). This CDR3 comprises 16 residues. This chain's CDR3 is CASSIRTGGVQETQYF. The CDR3 DNA reads TGTGCCAGTAGTATTAGAACAGGGGGCGTTCAAGAGACCCAGTACTTC.

The chain recombines TRBV5-1 with TRBJ2-1; 8 nucleotides line up with TRBD2. Germline V gene sequence: CDR1 SGHRS, CDR2 YFSETQ. The CDR3 has 15 residues. Losses at the gene ends were 6 bases for V and 2 bases for J; bases not matched to a gene: 7. The CDR3 reads CASTIAGSAYNEQFF. CDR3 in DNA: TGCGCCAGCACCATAGCGGGGTCAGCCTACAATGAGCAGTTCTTC. The variable domain in full, with the rest retrieved from reference TRBV5-1 and TRBJ2-1, is KAGVTQTPRYLIKTRGQQVTLSCSPISGHRSVSWYQQTPGQGLQFLFEYFSETQRNKGNFPGRFSGRQFSNSRSEMNVSTLELGDSALYLCASTIAGSAYNEQFFGPGTRLTVL.